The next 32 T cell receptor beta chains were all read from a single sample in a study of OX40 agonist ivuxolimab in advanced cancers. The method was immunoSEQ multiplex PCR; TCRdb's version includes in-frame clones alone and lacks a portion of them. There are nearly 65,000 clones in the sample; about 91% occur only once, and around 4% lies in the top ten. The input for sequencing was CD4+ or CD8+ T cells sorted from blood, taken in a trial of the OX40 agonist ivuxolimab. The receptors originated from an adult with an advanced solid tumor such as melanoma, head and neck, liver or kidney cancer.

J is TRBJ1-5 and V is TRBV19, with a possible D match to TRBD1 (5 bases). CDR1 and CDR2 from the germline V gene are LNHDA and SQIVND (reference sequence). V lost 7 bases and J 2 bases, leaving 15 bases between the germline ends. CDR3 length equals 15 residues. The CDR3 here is CASISFRDGNQPQHF. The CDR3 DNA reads TGTGCCAGTATATCGTTTCGGGACGGCAATCAGCCCCAGCATTTT.

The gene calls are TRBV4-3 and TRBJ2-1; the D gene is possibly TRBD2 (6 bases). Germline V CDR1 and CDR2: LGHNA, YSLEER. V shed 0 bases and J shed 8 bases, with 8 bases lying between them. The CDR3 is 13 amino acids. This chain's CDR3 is CASSQDSGDEQFF. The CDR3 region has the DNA TGCGCCAGCAGCCAAGATTCGGGGGATGAGCAGTTCTTC.

CDR3 amino acids: CASSPTGNTGELFF. The CDR3 DNA sequence: TGTGCCAGCAGCCCGACTGGAAACACCGGGGAGCTGTTTTTT. This chain joins TRBV2 and TRBJ2-2; D is unclear. Trimming took off 6 bases at V and 2 bases at J, with 10 bases between the two ends. Per the germline V gene, CDR1 is SNHLY and CDR2 is FYNNEI. This CDR3 contains 14 residues. The whole variable domain, remainder taken from reference TRBV2 and TRBJ2-2, is EPEVTQTPSHQVTQMGQEVILRCVPISNHLYFYWYRQILGQKVEFLVSFYNNEISEKSEIFDDQFSVERPDGSNFTLKIRSTKLEDSAMYFCASSPTGNTGELFFGEGSRLTVL.

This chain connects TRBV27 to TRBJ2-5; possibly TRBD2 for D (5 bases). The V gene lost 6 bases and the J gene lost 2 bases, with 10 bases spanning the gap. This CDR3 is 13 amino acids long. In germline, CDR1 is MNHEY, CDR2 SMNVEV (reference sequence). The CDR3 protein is CASSQTTQETQYF. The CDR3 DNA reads TGTGCCAGCAGCCAGACTACACAAGAGACCCAGTACTTC.

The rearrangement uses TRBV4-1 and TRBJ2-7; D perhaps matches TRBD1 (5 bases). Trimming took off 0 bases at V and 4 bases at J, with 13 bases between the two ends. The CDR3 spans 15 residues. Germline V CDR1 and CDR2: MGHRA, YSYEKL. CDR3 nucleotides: TGCGCCAGCAGCCAAGAATGGCAGGGATATTACGAGCAGTACTTC. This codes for CASSQEWQGYYEQYF.

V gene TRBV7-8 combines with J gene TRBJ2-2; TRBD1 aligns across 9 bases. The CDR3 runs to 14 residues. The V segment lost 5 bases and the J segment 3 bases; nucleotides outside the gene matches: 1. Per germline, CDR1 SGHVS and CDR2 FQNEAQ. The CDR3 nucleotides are TGTGCCAGCAGCCGGACAGGGGACACCGGGGAGCTGTTTTTT. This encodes CASSRTGDTGELFF.

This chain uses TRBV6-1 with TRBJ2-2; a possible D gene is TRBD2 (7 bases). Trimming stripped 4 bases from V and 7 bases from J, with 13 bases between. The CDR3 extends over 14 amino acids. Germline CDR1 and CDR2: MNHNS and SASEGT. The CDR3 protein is CASSVTGGGGELFF. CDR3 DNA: TGTGCCAGCAGTGTTACGGGGGGCGGCGGGGAGCTGTTTTTT.

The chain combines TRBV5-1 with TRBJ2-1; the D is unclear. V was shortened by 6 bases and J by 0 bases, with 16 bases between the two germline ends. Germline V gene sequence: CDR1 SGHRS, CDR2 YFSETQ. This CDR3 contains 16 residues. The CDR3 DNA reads TGCGCCAGCACTCCCGCGGCTGTGAGCTCCTACAATGAGCAGTTCTTC. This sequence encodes CASTPAAVSSYNEQFF.

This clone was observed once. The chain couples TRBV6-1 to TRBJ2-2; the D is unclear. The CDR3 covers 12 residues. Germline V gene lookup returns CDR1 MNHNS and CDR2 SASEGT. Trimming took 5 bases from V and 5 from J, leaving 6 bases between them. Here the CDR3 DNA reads TGTGCCAGCAGTCATGGTACCGGGGAGCTGTTTTTT. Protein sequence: CASSHGTGELFF.

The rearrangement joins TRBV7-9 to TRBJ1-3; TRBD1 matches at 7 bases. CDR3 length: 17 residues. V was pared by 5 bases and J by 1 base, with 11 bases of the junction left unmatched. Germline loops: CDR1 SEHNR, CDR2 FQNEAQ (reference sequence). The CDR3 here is CASSPLGQNESGNTIYF. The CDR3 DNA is TGTGCCAGCAGCCCATTGGGACAGAACGAATCTGGAAACACCATATATTTT.

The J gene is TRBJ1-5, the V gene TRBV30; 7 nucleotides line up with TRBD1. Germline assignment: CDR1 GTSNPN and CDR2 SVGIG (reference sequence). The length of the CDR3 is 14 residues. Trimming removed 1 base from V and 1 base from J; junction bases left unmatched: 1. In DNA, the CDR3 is TGTGCCTGGAGTGAGGGACAGAGCAATCAGCCCCAGCATTTT. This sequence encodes CAWSEGQSNQPQHF.

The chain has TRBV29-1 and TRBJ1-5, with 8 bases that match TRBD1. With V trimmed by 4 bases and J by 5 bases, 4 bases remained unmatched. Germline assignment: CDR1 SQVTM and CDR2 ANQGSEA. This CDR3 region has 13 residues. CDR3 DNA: TGCAGCGTTGGGACAGGGTGGGATCAGCCCCAGCATTTT. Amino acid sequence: CSVGTGWDQPQHF.

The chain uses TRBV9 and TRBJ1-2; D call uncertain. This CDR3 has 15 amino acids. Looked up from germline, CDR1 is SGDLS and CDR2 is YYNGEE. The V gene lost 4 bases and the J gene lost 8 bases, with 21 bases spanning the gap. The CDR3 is CASSPGSGPAVGYTF. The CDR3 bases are TGTGCCAGCAGCCCCGGTAGCGGCCCGGCAGTCGGCTACACCTTC.

This CDR3 is CASSPPGSNYGYTF. In nucleotides, the CDR3 is TGTGCCAGCTCACCCCCCGGGTCCAACTATGGCTACACCTTC. The rearrangement uses TRBV18 and TRBJ1-2, with D unresolved. Trimming left V 3 bases short and J 2 bases short, with 10 bases between. This CDR3 has 14 residues. Germline-derived CDR1 and CDR2 are KGHSH and LQKENI.

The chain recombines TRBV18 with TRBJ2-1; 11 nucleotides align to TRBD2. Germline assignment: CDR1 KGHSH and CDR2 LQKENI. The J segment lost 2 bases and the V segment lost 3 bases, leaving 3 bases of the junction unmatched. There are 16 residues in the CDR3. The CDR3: CASSPPGLAAYNEQFF. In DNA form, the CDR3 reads TGTGCCAGCTCACCTCCGGGACTAGCGGCCTACAATGAGCAGTTCTTC.

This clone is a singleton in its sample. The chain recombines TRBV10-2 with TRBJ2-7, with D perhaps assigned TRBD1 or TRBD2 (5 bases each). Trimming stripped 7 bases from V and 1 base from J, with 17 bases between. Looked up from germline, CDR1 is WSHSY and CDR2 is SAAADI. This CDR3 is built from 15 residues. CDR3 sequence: CASTEGTLPSYEQYF. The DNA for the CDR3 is TGCGCCAGCACCGAAGGGACCTTACCTTCCTACGAGCAGTACTTC.

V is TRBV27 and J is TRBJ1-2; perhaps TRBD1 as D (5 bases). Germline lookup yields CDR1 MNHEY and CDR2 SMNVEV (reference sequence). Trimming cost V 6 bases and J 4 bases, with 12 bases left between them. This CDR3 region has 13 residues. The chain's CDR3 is CASSPVGAYGYTF. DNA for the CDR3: TGTGCCAGCAGCCCCGTCGGGGCCTATGGCTACACCTTC.

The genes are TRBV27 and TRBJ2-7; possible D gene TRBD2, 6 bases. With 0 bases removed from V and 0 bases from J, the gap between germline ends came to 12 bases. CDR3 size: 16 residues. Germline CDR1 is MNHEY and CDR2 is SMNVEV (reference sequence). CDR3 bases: TGTGCCAGCAGTTTATCGTCCCTAGCGTACTCCTACGAGCAGTACTTC. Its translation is CASSLSSLAYSYEQYF.

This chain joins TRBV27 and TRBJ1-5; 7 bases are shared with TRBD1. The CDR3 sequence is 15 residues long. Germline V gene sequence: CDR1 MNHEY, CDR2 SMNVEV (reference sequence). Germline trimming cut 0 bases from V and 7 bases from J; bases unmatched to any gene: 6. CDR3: CASSLSRTGLQPQHF. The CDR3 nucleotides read TGTGCCAGCAGTTTATCGCGGACAGGCCTACAGCCCCAGCATTTT.

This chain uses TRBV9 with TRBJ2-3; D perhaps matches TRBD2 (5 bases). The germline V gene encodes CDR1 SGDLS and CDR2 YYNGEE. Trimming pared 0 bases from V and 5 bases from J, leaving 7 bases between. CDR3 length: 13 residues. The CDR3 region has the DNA TGTGCCAGCAGCGTAGTAGAGGGAGATACGCAGTATTTT. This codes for CASSVVEGDTQYF.

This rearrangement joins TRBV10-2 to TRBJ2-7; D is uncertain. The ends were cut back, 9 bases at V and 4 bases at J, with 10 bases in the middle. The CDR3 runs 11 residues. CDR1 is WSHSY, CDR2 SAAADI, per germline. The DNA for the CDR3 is TGCGCCAGTACCGACTCTTACGAGCAGTACTTC. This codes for CASTDSYEQYF.

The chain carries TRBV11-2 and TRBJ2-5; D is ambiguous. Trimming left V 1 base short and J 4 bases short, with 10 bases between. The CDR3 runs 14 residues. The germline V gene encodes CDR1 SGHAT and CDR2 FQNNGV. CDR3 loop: CASSLVKGSETQYF. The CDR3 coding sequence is TGTGCCAGCAGCTTAGTAAAGGGTTCAGAGACCCAGTACTTC.

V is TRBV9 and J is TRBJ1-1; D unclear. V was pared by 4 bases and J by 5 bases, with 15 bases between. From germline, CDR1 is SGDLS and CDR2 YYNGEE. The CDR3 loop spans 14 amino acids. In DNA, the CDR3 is TGTGCCAGCAGCCCACCGGTTATCGGAACTGAAGCTTTCTTT. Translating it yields CASSPPVIGTEAFF.

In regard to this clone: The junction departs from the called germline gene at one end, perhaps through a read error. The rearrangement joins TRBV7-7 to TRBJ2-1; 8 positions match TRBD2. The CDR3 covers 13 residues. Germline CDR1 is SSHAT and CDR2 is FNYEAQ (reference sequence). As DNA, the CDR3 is TGTGCTAGCAGTCCCGGGACTAGCAATGAGCAGTTCTTC. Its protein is CASSPGTSNEQFF. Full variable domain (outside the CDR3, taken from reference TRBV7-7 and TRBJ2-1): GAGVSQSPRYKVTKRGQDVTLRCDPISSHATLYWYQQALGQGPEFLTYFNYEAQPDKSGLPSDRFSAERPEGSISTLTIQRTEQRDSAMYRCASSPGTSNEQFFGPGTRLTVL.

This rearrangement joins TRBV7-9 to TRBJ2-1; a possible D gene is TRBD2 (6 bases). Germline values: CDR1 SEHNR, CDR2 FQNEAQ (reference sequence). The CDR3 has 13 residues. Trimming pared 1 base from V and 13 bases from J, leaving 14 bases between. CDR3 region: CASSLVGGGEQFF. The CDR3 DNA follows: TGTGCCAGCAGCTTAGTAGGAGGCGGGGAACAGTTCTTC.

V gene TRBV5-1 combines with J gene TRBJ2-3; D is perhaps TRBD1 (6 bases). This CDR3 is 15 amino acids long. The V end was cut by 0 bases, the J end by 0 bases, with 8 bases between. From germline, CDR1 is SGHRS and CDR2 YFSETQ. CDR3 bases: TGCGCCAGCAGCTTGGTGGGGACAAGCACAGATACGCAGTATTTT. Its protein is CASSLVGTSTDTQYF.

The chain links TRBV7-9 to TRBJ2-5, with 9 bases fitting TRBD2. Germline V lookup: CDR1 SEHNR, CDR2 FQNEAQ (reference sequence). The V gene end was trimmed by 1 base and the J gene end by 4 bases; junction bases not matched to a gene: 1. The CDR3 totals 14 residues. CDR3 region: CASSLVREGETQYF. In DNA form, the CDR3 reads TGTGCCAGCAGCTTAGTGCGGGAGGGAGAGACCCAGTACTTC.

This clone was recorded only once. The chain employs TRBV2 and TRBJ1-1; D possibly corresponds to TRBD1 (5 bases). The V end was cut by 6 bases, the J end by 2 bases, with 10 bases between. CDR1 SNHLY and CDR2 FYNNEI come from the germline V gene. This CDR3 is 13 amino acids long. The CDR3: CASRQGFNTEAFF. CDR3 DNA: TGTGCCAGCAGGCAGGGTTTTAACACTGAAGCTTTCTTT. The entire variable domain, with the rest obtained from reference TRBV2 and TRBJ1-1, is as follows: EPEVTQTPSHQVTQMGQEVILRCVPISNHLYFYWYRQILGQKVEFLVSFYNNEISEKSEIFDDQFSVERPDGSNFTLKIRSTKLEDSAMYFCASRQGFNTEAFFGQGTRLTVV.

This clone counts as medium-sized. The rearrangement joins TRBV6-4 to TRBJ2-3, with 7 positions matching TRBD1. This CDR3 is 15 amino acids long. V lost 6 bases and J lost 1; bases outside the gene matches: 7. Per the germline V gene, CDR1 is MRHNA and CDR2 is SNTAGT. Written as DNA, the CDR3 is TGTGCCAGCAGCAGACAGGGTGAGGGCACAGATACGCAGTATTTT. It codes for CASSRQGEGTDTQYF.

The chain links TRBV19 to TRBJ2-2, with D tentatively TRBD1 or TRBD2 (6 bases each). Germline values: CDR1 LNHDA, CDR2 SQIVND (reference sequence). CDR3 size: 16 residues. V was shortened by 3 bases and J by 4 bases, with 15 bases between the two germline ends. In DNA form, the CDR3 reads TGTGCCAGTAGTATCTTTTTCTCGGGGGCCACCGGGGAGCTGTTTTTT. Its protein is CASSIFFSGATGELFF.

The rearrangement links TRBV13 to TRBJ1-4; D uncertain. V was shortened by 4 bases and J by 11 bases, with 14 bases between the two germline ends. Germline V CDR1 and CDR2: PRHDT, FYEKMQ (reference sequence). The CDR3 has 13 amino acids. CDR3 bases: TGTGCCAGCAGCTCCATACAGCGACATAAACTGTTTTTT. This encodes CASSSIQRHKLFF.

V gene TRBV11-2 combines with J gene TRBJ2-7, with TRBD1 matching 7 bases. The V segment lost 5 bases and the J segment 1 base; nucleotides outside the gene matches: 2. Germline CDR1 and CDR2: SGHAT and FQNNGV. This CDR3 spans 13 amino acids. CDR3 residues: CASSPTGSYEQYV. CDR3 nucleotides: TGTGCCAGCAGCCCGACAGGGTCCTACGAGCAGTACGTC.